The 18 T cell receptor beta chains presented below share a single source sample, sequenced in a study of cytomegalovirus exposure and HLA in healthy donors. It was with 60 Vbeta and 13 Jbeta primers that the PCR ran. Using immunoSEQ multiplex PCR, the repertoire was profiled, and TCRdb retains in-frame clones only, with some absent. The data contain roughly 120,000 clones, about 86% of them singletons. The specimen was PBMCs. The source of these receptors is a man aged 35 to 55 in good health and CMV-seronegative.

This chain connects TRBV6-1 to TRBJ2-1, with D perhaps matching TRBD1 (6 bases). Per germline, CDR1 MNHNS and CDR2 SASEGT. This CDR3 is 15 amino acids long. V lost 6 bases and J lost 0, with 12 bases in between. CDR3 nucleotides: TGTGCCAGCAGCCTGGACAGCAGCTCCTACAATGAGCAGTTCTTC. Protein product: CASSLDSSSYNEQFF.

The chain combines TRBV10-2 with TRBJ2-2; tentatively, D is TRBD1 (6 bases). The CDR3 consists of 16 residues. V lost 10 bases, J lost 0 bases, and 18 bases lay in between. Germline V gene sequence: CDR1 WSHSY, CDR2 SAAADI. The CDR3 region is CAISGTPTPNTGELFF. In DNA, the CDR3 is TGCGCCATCTCCGGGACACCTACTCCGAACACCGGGGAGCTGTTTTTT.

CDR3 nucleotide sequence: TGTGCCAGCAGCGAAAGACAGGGCTTGGGCTACACCTTC. Translating gives CASSERQGLGYTF. V and J are TRBV2 and TRBJ1-2, with 7 bases fitting TRBD1. In germline, CDR1 is SNHLY, CDR2 FYNNEI. Unmatched junction bases numbered 9, after V lost 6 bases and J lost 8 bases. The CDR3 extends over 13 amino acids. Filled out from reference TRBV2 and TRBJ1-2, the complete variable domain reads EPEVTQTPSHQVTQMGQEVILRCVPISNHLYFYWYRQILGQKVEFLVSFYNNEISEKSEIFDDQFSVERPDGSNFTLKIRSTKLEDSAMYFCASSERQGLGYTFGSGTRLTVV.

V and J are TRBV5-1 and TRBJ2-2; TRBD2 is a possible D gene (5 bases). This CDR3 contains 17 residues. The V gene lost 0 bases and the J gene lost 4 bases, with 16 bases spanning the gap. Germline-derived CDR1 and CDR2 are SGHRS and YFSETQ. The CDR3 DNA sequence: TGCGCCAGCAGCTTGGCCGGCGGACTTTTTAGCACCGGGGAGCTGTTTTTT. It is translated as CASSLAGGLFSTGELFF.

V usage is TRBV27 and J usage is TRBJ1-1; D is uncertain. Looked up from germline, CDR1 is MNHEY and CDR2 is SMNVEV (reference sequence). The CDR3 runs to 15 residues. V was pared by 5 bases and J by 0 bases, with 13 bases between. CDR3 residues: CASSRVSGLNTEAFF. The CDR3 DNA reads TGTGCCAGCAGTCGGGTATCGGGTTTGAACACTGAAGCTTTCTTT.

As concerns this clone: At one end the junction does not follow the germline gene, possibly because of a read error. The CDR3 sequence: CVSSRKGVSYGYTF. The CDR3 nucleotides read TGTGTCAGCTCCCGAAAAGGGGTTAGCTATGGCTACACCTTC. The gene calls are TRBV6-5 and TRBJ1-2, with a tentative D call TRBD1 (5 bases). Germline V CDR1 and CDR2: MNHEY, SVGAGI. The CDR3 covers 14 residues.

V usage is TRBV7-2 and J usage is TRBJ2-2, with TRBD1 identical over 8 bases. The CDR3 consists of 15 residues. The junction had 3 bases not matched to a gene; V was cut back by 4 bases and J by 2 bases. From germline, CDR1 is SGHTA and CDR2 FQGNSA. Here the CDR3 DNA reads TGTGCCAGCAGCTCTGGACAGGGCAACACCGGGGAGCTGTTTTTT. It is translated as CASSSGQGNTGELFF. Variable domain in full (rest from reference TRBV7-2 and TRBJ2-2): GAGVSQSPSNKVTEKGKDVELRCDPISGHTALYWYRQSLGQGLEFLIYFQGNSAPDKSGLPSDRFSAERTGGSVSTLTIQRTQQEDSAVYLCASSSGQGNTGELFFGEGSRLTVL.

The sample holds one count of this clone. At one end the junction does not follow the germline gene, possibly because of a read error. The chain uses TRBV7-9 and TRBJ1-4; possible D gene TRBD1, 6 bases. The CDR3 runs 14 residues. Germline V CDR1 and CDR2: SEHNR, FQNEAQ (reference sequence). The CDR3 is CASSLGQVGERLFF. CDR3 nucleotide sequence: TGTGCCAGCAGCTTAGGACAGGTGGGGGAAAGACTGTTTTTT.

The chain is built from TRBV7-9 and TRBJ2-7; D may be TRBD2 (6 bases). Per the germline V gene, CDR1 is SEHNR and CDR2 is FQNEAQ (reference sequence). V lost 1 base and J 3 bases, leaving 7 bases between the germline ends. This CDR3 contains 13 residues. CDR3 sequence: CASSLEGGYEQYF. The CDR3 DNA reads TGTGCCAGCAGCTTAGAGGGAGGCTACGAGCAGTACTTC.

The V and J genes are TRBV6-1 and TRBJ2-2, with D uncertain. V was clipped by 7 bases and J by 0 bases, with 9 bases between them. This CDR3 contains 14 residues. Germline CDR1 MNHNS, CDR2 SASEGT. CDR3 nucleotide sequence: TGTGCCAGCAATTTGGCAGCGAACACCGGGGAGCTGTTTTTT. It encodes CASNLAANTGELFF.

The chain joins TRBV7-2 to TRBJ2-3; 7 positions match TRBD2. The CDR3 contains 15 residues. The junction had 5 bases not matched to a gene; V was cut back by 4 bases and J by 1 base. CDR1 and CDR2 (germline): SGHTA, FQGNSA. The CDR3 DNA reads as TGTGCCAGCAGCTCCCGGGGAGGGCGCACAGATACGCAGTATTTT. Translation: CASSSRGGRTDTQYF.

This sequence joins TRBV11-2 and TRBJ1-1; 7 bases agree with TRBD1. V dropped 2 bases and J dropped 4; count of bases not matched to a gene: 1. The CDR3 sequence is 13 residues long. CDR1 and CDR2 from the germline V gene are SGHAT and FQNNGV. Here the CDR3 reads CASSLRQGTEAFF. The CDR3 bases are TGTGCCAGCAGCTTACGACAGGGCACTGAAGCTTTCTTT.

CDR3 residues: CASSLQGAQGNTIYF. The CDR3 nucleotides read TGTGCCAGCAGTCTACAGGGGGCTCAAGGAAACACCATATATTTT. The rearrangement links TRBV6-5 to TRBJ1-3, with TRBD1 matching 9 bases. Germline CDR1 reads MNHEY; CDR2 reads SVGAGI. The V segment lost 5 bases and the J segment 4 bases; nucleotides outside the gene matches: 6. CDR3 length: 15 amino acids.

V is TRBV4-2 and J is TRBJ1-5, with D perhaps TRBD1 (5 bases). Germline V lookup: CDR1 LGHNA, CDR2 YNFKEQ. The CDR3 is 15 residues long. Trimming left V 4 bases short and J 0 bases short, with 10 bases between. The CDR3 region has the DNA TGTGCCAGCAGCCCGGGACTGAGTAGCAATCAGCCCCAGCATTTT. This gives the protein CASSPGLSSNQPQHF.

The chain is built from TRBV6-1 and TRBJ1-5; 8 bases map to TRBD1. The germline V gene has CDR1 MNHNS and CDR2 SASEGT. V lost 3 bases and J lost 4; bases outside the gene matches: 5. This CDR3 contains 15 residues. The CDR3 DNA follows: TGTGCCAGCAGTGATAACAGGGGGTTTAATCAGCCCCAGCATTTT. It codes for CASSDNRGFNQPQHF.

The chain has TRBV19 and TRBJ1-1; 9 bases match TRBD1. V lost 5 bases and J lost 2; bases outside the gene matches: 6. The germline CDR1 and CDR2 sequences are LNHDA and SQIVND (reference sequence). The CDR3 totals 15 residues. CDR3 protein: CASSLTTGGNTEAFF. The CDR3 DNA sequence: TGTGCCAGTAGTCTGACAACAGGGGGCAACACTGAAGCTTTCTTT.

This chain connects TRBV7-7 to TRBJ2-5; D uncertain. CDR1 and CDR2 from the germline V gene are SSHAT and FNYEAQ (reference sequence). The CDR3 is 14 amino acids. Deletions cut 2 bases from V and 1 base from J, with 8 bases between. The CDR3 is CASSLSRVQETQYF. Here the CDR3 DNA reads TGTGCCAGCAGCTTAAGCCGAGTCCAAGAGACCCAGTACTTC.

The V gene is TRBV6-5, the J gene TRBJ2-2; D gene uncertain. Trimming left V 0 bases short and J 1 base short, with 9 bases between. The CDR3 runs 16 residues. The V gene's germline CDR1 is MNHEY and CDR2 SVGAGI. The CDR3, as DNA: TGTGCCAGCAGTTACTCAGACACCTGGAACACCGGGGAGCTGTTTTTT. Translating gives CASSYSDTWNTGELFF.